This record looks at one T cell receptor beta chain sequence and its context. The data stem from a study of control samples from healthy donors and cancer patients. Generated by immunoSEQ multiplex PCR, the TCRdb table keeps only in-frame clones and is missing some. The sample carries 170,000 or so clones, about 91% recorded once. Trimming shortened V by 2 bases and J by 0 bases, and 11 bases separated the two germline ends. Germline assignment: CDR1 WNHNN and CDR2 SYGVQD (reference sequence). The CDR3 is made up of 16 amino acids. J is TRBJ2-1 and V is TRBV10-1; no firm D call. This TCR was sampled from a woman aged 35 to 49 in good health. The specimen sequenced was blood. The CDR3 DNA follows: TGCGCCAGCAGTGAGCTTTCCGTGAGCTCCTACAATGAGCAGTTCTTC. This codes for CASSELSVSSYNEQFF.